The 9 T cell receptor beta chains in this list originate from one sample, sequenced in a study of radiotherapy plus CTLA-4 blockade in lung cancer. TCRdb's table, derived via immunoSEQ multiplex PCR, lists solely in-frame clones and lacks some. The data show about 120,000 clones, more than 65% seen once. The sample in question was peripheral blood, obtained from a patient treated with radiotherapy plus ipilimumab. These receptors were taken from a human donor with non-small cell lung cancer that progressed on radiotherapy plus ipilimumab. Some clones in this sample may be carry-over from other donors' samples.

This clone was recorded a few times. The CDR3 DNA reads as TGTGCCAGTAGTATAGTGACAGGCCACATGAACACTGAAGCTTTCTTT. Translating it yields CASSIVTGHMNTEAFF. This chain joins TRBV19 and TRBJ1-1; tentative D call: TRBD1 (6 bases). The CDR3 is made up of 16 amino acids. Germline CDR1 and CDR2: LNHDA and SQIVND (reference sequence). The V and J ends lost 1 base and 0 bases respectively, with 12 bases between them.

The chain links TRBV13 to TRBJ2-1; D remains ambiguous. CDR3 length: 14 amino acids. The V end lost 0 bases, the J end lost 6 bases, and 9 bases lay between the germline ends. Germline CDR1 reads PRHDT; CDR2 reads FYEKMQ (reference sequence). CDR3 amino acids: CASSLGSSSNEQFF. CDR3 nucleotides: TGTGCCAGCAGCTTAGGCTCTAGTTCCAATGAGCAGTTCTTC.

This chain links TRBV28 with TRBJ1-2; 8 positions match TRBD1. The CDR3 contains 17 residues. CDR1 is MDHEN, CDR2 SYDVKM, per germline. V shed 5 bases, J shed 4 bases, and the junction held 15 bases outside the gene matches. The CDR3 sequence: CASSGQGGVTGRYGYTF. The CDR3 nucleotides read TGTGCCAGCAGTGGACAGGGTGGGGTCACTGGGCGCTATGGCTACACCTTC.

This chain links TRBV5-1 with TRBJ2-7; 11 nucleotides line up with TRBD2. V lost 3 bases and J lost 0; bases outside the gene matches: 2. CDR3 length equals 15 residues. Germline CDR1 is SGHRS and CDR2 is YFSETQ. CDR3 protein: CASSSGTSGSYEQYF. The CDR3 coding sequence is TGCGCCAGCAGCTCCGGGACTAGCGGCTCCTACGAGCAGTACTTC.

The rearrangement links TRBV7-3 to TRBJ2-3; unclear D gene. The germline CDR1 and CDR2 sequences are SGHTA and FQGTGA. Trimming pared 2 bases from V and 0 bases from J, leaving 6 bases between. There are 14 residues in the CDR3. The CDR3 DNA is TGTGCCAGCAGCTTAGGTTTTAGCACAGATACGCAGTATTTT. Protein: CASSLGFSTDTQYF.

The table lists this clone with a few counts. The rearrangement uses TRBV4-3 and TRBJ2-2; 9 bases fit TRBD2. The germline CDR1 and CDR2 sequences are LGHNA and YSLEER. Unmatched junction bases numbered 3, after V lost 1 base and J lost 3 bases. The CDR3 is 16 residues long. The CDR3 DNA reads TGCGCCAGCAGCCAAGGAAGCGGGGGGTACACCGGGGAGCTGTTTTTT. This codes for CASSQGSGGYTGELFF.

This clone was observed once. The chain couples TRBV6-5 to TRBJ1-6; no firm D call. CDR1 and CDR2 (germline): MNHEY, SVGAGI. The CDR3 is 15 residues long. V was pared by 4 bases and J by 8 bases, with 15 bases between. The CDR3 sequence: CASSSRTKGDSPLHF. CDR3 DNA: TGTGCCAGCAGTTCCAGAACCAAGGGTGATTCACCCCTCCACTTT.

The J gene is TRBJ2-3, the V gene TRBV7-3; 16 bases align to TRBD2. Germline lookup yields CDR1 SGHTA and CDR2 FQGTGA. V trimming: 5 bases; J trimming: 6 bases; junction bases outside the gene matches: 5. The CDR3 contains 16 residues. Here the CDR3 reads CASSQGTSGGADTQYF. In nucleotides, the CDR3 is TGTGCCAGCAGCCAAGGGACTAGCGGGGGGGCCGATACGCAGTATTTT.

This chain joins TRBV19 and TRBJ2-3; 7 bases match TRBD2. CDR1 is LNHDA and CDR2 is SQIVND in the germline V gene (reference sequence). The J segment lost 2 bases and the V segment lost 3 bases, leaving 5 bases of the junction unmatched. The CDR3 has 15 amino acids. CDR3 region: CASSIQSGDTDTQYF. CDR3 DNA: TGTGCCAGTAGTATTCAAAGCGGGGACACAGATACGCAGTATTTT.